The clone carrying this T cell receptor (beta chain) was seen a few times. The antigen remains unidentified. The record originates from a study of T-cell memory formation after mild COVID-19. The study's findings and limits: Some clones that responded turned up in pre-infection memory, which suggests that cross-reactive memory joined in. Contracting CD4+ clones were located mainly in CM and EM, and CD8+ clones in EMRA. The study found balanced CD4/CD8 in clones contracting day 15 to 85 and a CD4+ lean in later expanders.

The CDR3 sequence is 17 residues long. V lost 6 bases to trimming and J lost 4 bases, with 22 bases between them. The germline CDR1 and CDR2 sequences are MDHEN and SYDVKM. 5'RACE with constant-segment primers yielded barcoded, UMI-tagged TCR alpha and TCR beta cDNA libraries. From the 5' RACE reads, TCRdb called clonotypes with MiXCR, one entry per CDR3 protein. Of approximately 290,000 distinct CDR3 sequences listed, just under 20% are singletons. The sample taken for sequencing was PBMCs or a T cell subset sorted from them (not recorded which). The genes are TRBV28 and TRBJ1-5, with D possibly being TRBD1 (5 bases). The sequence was collected from a young man who had mild COVID-19 (a few samples of this study predate the infection). Cell type and time point are not known. CDR3 DNA sequence: TGTGCCAGCAGCCGAAACACCCTCGGGGACGGGAATCAGCCCCAGCATTTT. Translating gives CASSRNTLGDGNQPQHF. Drawing the rest from reference TRBV28 and TRBJ1-5, the complete variable domain is DVKVTQSSRYLVKRTGEKVFLECVQDMDHENMFWYRQDPGLGLRLIYFSYDVKMKEKGDIPEGYSVSREKKERFSLILESASTNQTSMYLCASSRNTLGDGNQPQHFGDGTRLSIL.